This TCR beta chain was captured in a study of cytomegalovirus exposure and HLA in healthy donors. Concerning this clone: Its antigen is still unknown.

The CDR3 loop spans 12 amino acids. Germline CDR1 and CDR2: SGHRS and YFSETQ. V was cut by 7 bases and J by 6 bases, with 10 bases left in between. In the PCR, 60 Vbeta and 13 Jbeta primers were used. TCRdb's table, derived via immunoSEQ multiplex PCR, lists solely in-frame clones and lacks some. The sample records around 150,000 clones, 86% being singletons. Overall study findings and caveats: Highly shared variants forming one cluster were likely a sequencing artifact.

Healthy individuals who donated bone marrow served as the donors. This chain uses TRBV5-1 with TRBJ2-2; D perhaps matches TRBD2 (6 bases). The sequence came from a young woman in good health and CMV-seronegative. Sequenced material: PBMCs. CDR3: CASEEGSGELFF. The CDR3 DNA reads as TGCGCCAGCGAGGAGGGATCCGGGGAGCTGTTTTTT.